This TCR beta chain came from a study of blood T cell repertoires in COVID-19. Looking at the study overall: Some COVID-19 samples were acute and others convalescent; all came from the United States, Italy and Spain. Sample material is recorded as cDNA or gDNA derived from T cells, B-cell-depleted T cells, or PBMCs.

The authors' processing: How many nucleated cells were present was estimated from reference gene primer amplification. The assay was immunoSEQ multiplex PCR, and TCRdb's table has in-frame clones only and misses some. D and trimming come from the DNA, and the V and J calls and clone size come from that table. The table records approximately 330,000 clones, approximately 90% of them present only once. The germline gives CDR1 DFQATT, CDR2 SNEGSKA (reference sequence). The CDR3 runs to 14 residues. Trimming took off 6 bases at V and 2 bases at J, with 16 bases between the two ends. V and J are TRBV20-1 and TRBJ1-1; the D gene is possibly TRBD1 (5 bases). The specimen sequenced was peripheral blood. This TCR came from a man aged 25-45 years with COVID-19, enrolled during active disease. Written as DNA, the CDR3 is TGCAGTGCAAGTGTGGAGGGGAGAAACACTGAAGCTTTCTTT. Translated: CSASVEGRNTEAFF.